The present T cell receptor (beta chain) was sequenced within a study of monozygotic twins with inflammatory bowel disease. This CDR3 has 15 amino acids. CDR1 and CDR2 from the germline V gene are SEHNR and FQNEAQ (reference sequence). Study results and limitations: Sharing of clonotypes with others was lower in IBD patients than in healthy twins, and this was especially so with disease activity.

Template-switch reactions added UMIs with a 6-nucleotide sample barcode. Each of TCRalpha and TCRbeta cDNA went through two nested PCRs, lasting around 15 and 10 cycles. TCRdb derives one entry per CDR3 protein from the 5' RACE reads, leaving out DNA. The sample totals about 160,000 distinct CDR3 sequences. Whole blood supplied total RNA, and T cells were not sorted. Concerning this clonotype: Its antigen is undetermined.

The chain joins TRBV7-9 to TRBJ2-2; TCRdb's D call, TRBD1, is unchecked because there is no DNA. The TCR originated in a human donor with ulcerative colitis or Crohn's disease, or a healthy co-twin of an affected twin (not recorded which). The sample comprised blood. The CDR3: CASSFRDRRSGELFF. The entire variable domain, with the rest obtained from reference TRBV7-9 and TRBJ2-2, is as follows: DTGVSQNPRHKITKRGQNVTFRCDPISEHNRLYWYRQTLGQGPEFLTYFQNEAQLEKSRLLSDRFSAERPKGSFSTLEIQRTEQGDSAMYLCASSFRDRRSGELFFGEGSRLTVL.